This TCR beta chain was captured by sequencing in a study of cytotoxic CD8 clonotypes in ibrutinib-treated CLL. Study-wide results and limits: Sustained-remission patients were sampled at different times than progressing patients were.

Frozen-stored PBMCs produced about 2 micrograms of genomic DNA for TCR beta libraries. Regarding this clone: No antigen is known for it.

This CDR3 is 18 amino acids long. Germline CDR1 is SNHLY and CDR2 is FYNNEI. V gave up 6 bases and J gave up 1 base, with 24 bases separating them. Sequencing was performed with immunoSEQ multiplex PCR; in TCRdb, only in-frame clones are kept and a portion is missing. The sample has 250,000 to 350,000 clones; about 72% are singletons. This receptor was obtained from a human donor with chronic lymphocytic leukemia. V is TRBV2 and J is TRBJ2-5, with a weak D call TRBD2 (6 bases). The sequencing used PBMCs, collected at disease progression, from a patient treated with ibrutinib. This chain's CDR3 is CASSPWAAYGGGQETQYF. The CDR3 DNA reads as TGTGCCAGCAGCCCCTGGGCGGCTTACGGGGGAGGCCAAGAGACCCAGTACTTC.